Presented here are 20 T cell receptor beta chains from one specimen sequenced in a study of control samples from healthy donors and cancer patients. Data came from immunoSEQ multiplex PCR; TCRdb stores just in-frame clones and leaves some out. Among 390,000 or so clones, around 90% were seen once, and the ten largest hold 6% to 7%. Sequencing was done on a sample of PBMCs. These receptors came from a man between 40 and 49 years old with head and neck cancer.

V and J are TRBV27 and TRBJ1-1; D might be TRBD1 (6 bases). Germline V lookup: CDR1 MNHEY, CDR2 SMNVEV (reference sequence). The CDR3 runs to 11 residues. Trimming removed 6 bases at V and 8 bases at J, with 10 bases between. CDR3 in DNA: TGTGCCAGCAGAAAAGGGGGAGAAGCTTTCTTT. Translated: CASRKGGEAFF.

The gene calls are TRBV28 and TRBJ2-3; 9 nucleotides align to TRBD2. After removal of 5 bases from V and 2 bases from J, the junction contained 11 bases not matched to a gene. This CDR3 is built from 17 residues. Looked up from germline, CDR1 is MDHEN and CDR2 is SYDVKM. This CDR3 reads CASSPPIAGALTDTQYF. The DNA of the CDR3 is TGTGCCAGCAGTCCACCCATAGCGGGGGCCCTCACAGATACGCAGTATTTT.

This sequence joins TRBV19 and TRBJ2-7, with a possible D match to TRBD2 (7 bases). Germline V gene sequence: CDR1 LNHDA, CDR2 SQIVND (reference sequence). V dropped 5 bases and J dropped 2 bases, with 13 bases sitting between them. This CDR3 comprises 14 residues. The CDR3 loop is CASSPQGGPYEQYF. The CDR3 DNA is TGTGCCAGTAGTCCACAGGGAGGGCCCTACGAGCAGTACTTC.

This chain links TRBV10-3 with TRBJ2-5; TRBD1 aligns across 9 bases. The CDR3 extends over 17 amino acids. Germline lookup yields CDR1 ENHRY and CDR2 SYGVKD. Unmatched junction bases numbered 5, after V lost 0 bases and J lost 0 bases. The CDR3 loop is CAISESPGQGYQETQYF. DNA for the CDR3: TGTGCCATCAGTGAGTCCCCGGGACAGGGATACCAAGAGACCCAGTACTTC.

Written as DNA, the CDR3 is TGTGCCAGCAGTTTAATAGGCCTAGCGGGGCGGGATGAGCAGTTCTTC. Amino acid sequence: CASSLIGLAGRDEQFF. The chain has TRBV27 and TRBJ2-1; 9 bases fit TRBD2. CDR1 is MNHEY, CDR2 SMNVEV, per germline (reference sequence). Losses at the gene ends were 2 bases for V and 8 bases for J; bases not matched to a gene: 10. The CDR3 covers 16 residues.

The chain links TRBV28 to TRBJ1-1; TRBD1 might be the D (5 bases). The germline gives CDR1 MDHEN, CDR2 SYDVKM. The CDR3 runs to 13 residues. V was cut by 5 bases and J by 4 bases, with 11 bases left in between. CDR3 sequence: CASSGGGSTEAFF. The CDR3 nucleotides are TGTGCCAGCAGTGGGGGGGGGAGCACTGAAGCTTTCTTT.

The chain combines TRBV5-1 with TRBJ2-7; weak D call: TRBD2 (6 bases). Per the germline V gene, CDR1 is SGHRS and CDR2 is YFSETQ. This CDR3 comprises 17 residues. V was clipped by 3 bases and J by 3 bases, with 22 bases between them. The CDR3 reads CASSYRWGGTSNYEQYF. CDR3 bases: TGCGCCAGCAGCTACCGTTGGGGCGGGACCTCAAACTACGAGCAGTACTTC.

J is TRBJ2-2 and V is TRBV3-1 (or the pseudogene TRBV3-2); D unclear. CDR3 length: 14 residues. Germline assignment: CDR1 LGHDT and CDR2 YNNKEL (reference sequence). The germline V and J ends were trimmed by 4 bases and 3 bases, with 9 bases remaining between them. The CDR3 sequence: CASSPNQDTGELFF. DNA for the CDR3: TGTGCCAGCAGCCCCAACCAAGACACCGGGGAGCTGTTTTTT.

This rearrangement joins TRBV28 to TRBJ1-1; TRBD1 is a possible D gene (6 bases). The CDR3 is 15 amino acids. Trimming removed 5 bases from V and 3 bases from J, with 16 bases in between. The germline gives CDR1 MDHEN, CDR2 SYDVKM. CDR3 protein: CASSMLQGPYTEAFF. The CDR3, as DNA: TGTGCCAGCAGTATGTTACAGGGCCCCTACACTGAAGCTTTCTTT.

V gene TRBV9 combines with J gene TRBJ2-5; D may be TRBD1 or TRBD2 (5 bases each). The V end was cut by 1 base, the J end by 2 bases, with 21 bases between. This CDR3 comprises 18 residues. Germline V gives CDR1 SGDLS, CDR2 YYNGEE. In nucleotides, the CDR3 is TGTGCCAGCAGCGTAAGGGGATCACCATCCTGGGGGCAAGAGACCCAGTACTTC. As protein: CASSVRGSPSWGQETQYF. Looking up the rest from reference TRBV9 and TRBJ2-5 gives the full variable domain: DSGVTQTPKHLITATGQRVTLRCSPRSGDLSVYWYQQSLDQGLQFLIQYYNGEERAKGNILERFSAQQFPDLHSELNLSSLELGDSALYFCASSVRGSPSWGQETQYFGPGTRLLVL.

A single count supports this clone. The chain carries TRBV9 and TRBJ2-1; possible D gene TRBD2, 6 bases. This CDR3 spans 15 amino acids. The V end was cut by 1 base, the J end by 5 bases, with 13 bases between. Germline lookup yields CDR1 SGDLS and CDR2 YYNGEE. In nucleotides, the CDR3 is TGTGCCAGCAGCGTAAGGCTAGCGTTAGACAATGAGCAGTTCTTC. It translates to CASSVRLALDNEQFF.

The chain uses TRBV24-1 and TRBJ2-2, with D perhaps assigned TRBD1 or TRBD2 (6 bases each). Trimming shortened V by 4 bases and J by 7 bases, and 12 bases separated the two germline ends. CDR3 length equals 14 residues. Looked up from germline, CDR1 is KGHDR and CDR2 is SFDVKD. CDR3 amino acids: CATSDLRGGGELFF. The CDR3 DNA reads as TGTGCCACCAGTGACCTCAGGGGAGGCGGGGAGCTGTTTTTT.

This clone was detected only once. The genes are TRBV27 and TRBJ1-1; D is ambiguous. Trimming removed 5 bases at V and 4 bases at J, with 29 bases between. This CDR3 region has 19 residues. Per germline, CDR1 MNHEY and CDR2 SMNVEV (reference sequence). The CDR3 DNA sequence: TGTGCCAGCAGTAGAGTAAGGACGGTGGCCCAACTGGCGCGCACTGAAGCTTTCTTT. This sequence encodes CASSRVRTVAQLARTEAFF.

The chain carries TRBV6-6 and TRBJ1-1; D possibly corresponds to TRBD1 (6 bases). The CDR3 totals 14 residues. The V end lost 2 bases, the J end lost 3 bases, and 10 bases lay between the germline ends. Germline CDR1 MNHNY, CDR2 SVGAGI (reference sequence). In DNA form, the CDR3 reads TGTGCCAGCAGTTACCCGGCAGGGGACACTGAAGCTTTCTTT. This translates into CASSYPAGDTEAFF.

Only one count was recorded for this clone. In DNA, the CDR3 is TGTGCCAGCACTAGACTAGCTAGCGGGGAGCTGTTTTTT. It translates to CASTRLASGELFF. The chain couples TRBV6-5 to TRBJ2-2; 7 positions agree with TRBD2. Germline CDR1 is MNHEY and CDR2 is SVGAGI. The V segment lost 7 bases and the J segment 7 bases; nucleotides outside the gene matches: 6. This CDR3 contains 13 residues.

The chain links TRBV24-1 to TRBJ1-1; D is undetermined. Germline loops: CDR1 KGHDR, CDR2 SFDVKD. V lost 2 bases, J lost 0 bases, and 6 bases lay in between. The CDR3 is made up of 14 amino acids. The CDR3 reads CATSDSGLNTEAFF. The CDR3 nucleotides read TGTGCCACCAGTGATTCCGGGCTGAACACTGAAGCTTTCTTT.

The gene calls are TRBV19 and TRBJ1-1; possibly TRBD1 for D (5 bases). V was pared by 6 bases and J by 1 base, with 15 bases between. Germline CDR1 and CDR2: LNHDA and SQIVND (reference sequence). The CDR3 contains 15 residues. This CDR3 is CASRLQGHTNTEAFF. CDR3 DNA sequence: TGTGCCAGTAGGCTCCAAGGACATACGAACACTGAAGCTTTCTTT.

The genes are TRBV18 and TRBJ2-1, with 9 nucleotides matching TRBD2. CDR1 KGHSH and CDR2 LQKENI come from the germline V gene. The CDR3 spans 19 residues. V lost 2 bases to trimming and J lost 2 bases; unmatched junction nucleotides: 13. CDR3 nucleotide sequence: TGTGCCAGCTCACCAGAAATGATAAGCGGGAGGTCCCCCTACAATGAGCAGTTCTTC. This gives the protein CASSPEMISGRSPYNEQFF.

The genes are TRBV9 and TRBJ1-6, with D possibly TRBD1 on 6 matching bases. Germline assignment: CDR1 SGDLS and CDR2 YYNGEE. V lost 3 bases and J lost 6, with 13 bases in between. CDR3 length: 15 amino acids. CDR3 bases: TGTGCCAGCAGCGGTCTGGGGACACCTAATTCACCCCTCCACTTT. Translated: CASSGLGTPNSPLHF.

The chain joins TRBV18 to TRBJ2-7; TRBD1 aligns across 12 bases. J gave up 5 bases and V 3 bases, and 2 bases lay outside the gene matches. Per germline, CDR1 KGHSH and CDR2 LQKENI. This CDR3 contains 14 residues. This CDR3 is CASSPGQGAHEQYF. The CDR3 nucleotides are TGTGCCAGCTCACCGGGACAGGGGGCCCACGAGCAGTACTTC.